The 24 T cell receptor beta chains given below trace back to one sample, sequenced in a study of pediatric ulcerative colitis. Rectal tissue came from one to two pinch biopsies taken at colonoscopy. Repertoires were generated with immunoSEQ multiplex PCR, while TCRdb's copy carries only in-frame clones and drops some. The table shows about 15,000 clones, with around 74% occurring only once. Material: gut tissue. Receptors were obtained from a girl aged 10-17 years with moderate ulcerative colitis.

V and J are TRBV4-1 and TRBJ2-1; 7 bases map to TRBD1. V trimming: 4 bases; J trimming: 4 bases; junction bases outside the gene matches: 10. The CDR3 consists of 16 residues. CDR1 MGHRA and CDR2 YSYEKL come from the germline V gene. The CDR3 DNA reads TGCGCCAGCAGCCCCCACGGGACAGCCTTTTACAATGAGCAGTTCTTC. Protein product: CASSPHGTAFYNEQFF.

This chain links TRBV28 with TRBJ2-1, with 8 bases lining up with TRBD2. The CDR3 consists of 14 residues. CDR1 MDHEN and CDR2 SYDVKM come from the germline V gene. Trimming removed 8 bases from V and 4 bases from J; junction bases left unmatched: 7. The CDR3 sequence: CASFTGGPYNEQFF. The CDR3 nucleotides read TGTGCCAGCTTCACGGGAGGGCCATACAATGAGCAGTTCTTC.

V usage is TRBV5-1 and J usage is TRBJ2-1; 14 bases line up with TRBD2. CDR1 and CDR2 from the germline V gene are SGHRS and YFSETQ. J lost 3 bases, V lost 4 bases, and 9 bases had no gene match. The CDR3 consists of 18 residues. In DNA, the CDR3 is TGCGCCAGCAGCGGGACTAGCGGGAGTATGACCCTCTACAATGAGCAGTTCTTC. Translation gives CASSGTSGSMTLYNEQFF. The whole variable domain, remainder taken from reference TRBV5-1 and TRBJ2-1, is KAGVTQTPRYLIKTRGQQVTLSCSPISGHRSVSWYQQTPGQGLQFLFEYFSETQRNKGNFPGRFSGRQFSNSRSEMNVSTLELGDSALYLCASSGTSGSMTLYNEQFFGPGTRLTVL.

The count of this clone is one. The chain uses TRBV4-1 and TRBJ1-1, with D unresolved. CDR1 is MGHRA, CDR2 YSYEKL, per germline. The CDR3 spans 14 residues. V was cut by 4 bases and J by 0 bases, with 9 bases left in between. For the CDR3, the DNA is TGCGCCAGCAGCCGTACCCCCATGAACACTGAAGCTTTCTTT. Translating gives CASSRTPMNTEAFF.

The V gene is TRBV19, the J gene TRBJ2-5; 7 bases agree with TRBD1. CDR3 length: 15 amino acids. CDR1 is LNHDA, CDR2 SQIVND, per germline (reference sequence). V shed 3 bases and J 3 bases; nucleotides not matched to a gene: 7. Here the CDR3 DNA reads TGTGCCAGTAGTATTCGATCGGGGACAGAAGAGACCCAGTACTTC. Residues: CASSIRSGTEETQYF.

The chain employs TRBV7-9 and TRBJ2-3; TRBD2 matches at 8 bases. The V segment lost 3 bases and the J segment 2 bases; nucleotides outside the gene matches: 13. From germline, CDR1 is SEHNR and CDR2 FQNEAQ (reference sequence). This CDR3 has 18 amino acids. DNA for the CDR3: TGTGCCAGCAGCTTTTCCCCAGCGGGCGGGAGGTACACAGATACGCAGTATTTT. This sequence encodes CASSFSPAGGRYTDTQYF.

This chain uses TRBV27 with TRBJ1-2, with 7 bases lining up with TRBD1. V lost 0 bases and J lost 8; bases outside the gene matches: 3. There are 13 residues in the CDR3. The germline V gene has CDR1 MNHEY and CDR2 SMNVEV (reference sequence). The DNA for the CDR3 is TGTGCCAGCAGTTTATCAAGGGGGCGAGGCTACACCTTC. This codes for CASSLSRGRGYTF.

The DNA of the CDR3 is TGTGCCCGAGGGGATCGGAAGGATCAGCCCCAGCATTTT. Encoded protein: CARGDRKDQPQHF. V usage is TRBV2 and J usage is TRBJ1-5, with D perhaps matching TRBD1 (5 bases). The CDR3 sequence is 13 residues long. Per germline, CDR1 SNHLY and CDR2 FYNNEI. V was pared by 11 bases and J by 5 bases, with 16 bases between.

This clone was detected only a few times. The CDR3 DNA is TGTGCCAGCAGTATCAGGGGTCCCTACGAGCAGTACTTC. Its protein is CASSIRGPYEQYF. This chain links TRBV2 with TRBJ2-7; TRBD1 is a possible D gene (6 bases). The CDR3 totals 13 residues. Germline-derived CDR1 and CDR2 are SNHLY and FYNNEI. V was trimmed by 5 bases and J by 2 bases, leaving 10 bases between them.

This clone was picked up one time. The chain joins TRBV11-3 to TRBJ2-2; no definite D call. Germline-derived CDR1 and CDR2 are SGHNT and YENEEA. The CDR3 runs to 16 residues. Between the trimmed V and J ends, which lost 0 bases and 6 bases, there was a span of 14 bases. CDR3 in amino acids: CASSLEDPRSAGELFF. CDR3 nucleotides: TGTGCCAGCAGCTTAGAGGACCCTAGGTCTGCCGGGGAGCTGTTTTTT.

This chain links TRBV9 with TRBJ2-5; D gene uncertain. Trimming took off 0 bases at V and 1 base at J, with 7 bases between the two ends. From germline, CDR1 is SGDLS and CDR2 YYNGEE. This CDR3 has 14 amino acids. CDR3 nucleotides: TGTGCCAGCAGCGTAGGAACTACCCAAGAGACCCAGTACTTC. Its translation: CASSVGTTQETQYF. The whole variable domain, remainder taken from reference TRBV9 and TRBJ2-5, is DSGVTQTPKHLITATGQRVTLRCSPRSGDLSVYWYQQSLDQGLQFLIQYYNGEERAKGNILERFSAQQFPDLHSELNLSSLELGDSALYFCASSVGTTQETQYFGPGTRLLVL.

J is TRBJ2-1 and V is TRBV28; 10 bases fit TRBD2. CDR3 length equals 16 residues. Germline assignment: CDR1 MDHEN and CDR2 SYDVKM. J gave up 4 bases and V 4 bases, and 7 bases lay outside the gene matches. The CDR3 DNA follows: TGTGCCAGCAGTTCCAACGGACTAGCGGAGTACAATGAGCAGTTCTTC. It is translated as CASSSNGLAEYNEQFF.

This sequence joins TRBV18 and TRBJ1-1, with TRBD1 matching 11 bases. Per the germline V gene, CDR1 is KGHSH and CDR2 is LQKENI. Trimming at V came to 3 bases and at J to 10 bases, leaving 7 bases not matched to a gene. The CDR3 covers 14 residues. This chain's CDR3 is CASSPFGQGAGAFF. DNA for the CDR3: TGTGCCAGCTCACCGTTCGGACAGGGGGCAGGAGCTTTCTTT.

V usage is TRBV2 and J usage is TRBJ1-6; TRBD1 matches at 10 bases. Per germline, CDR1 SNHLY and CDR2 FYNNEI. The CDR3 covers 15 residues. Losses at the gene ends were 6 bases for V and 9 bases for J; bases not matched to a gene: 8. DNA of the CDR3: TGTGCCAGCAGAAGGACGGGACAGGGGTTTTCACCCCTCCACTTT. Its translation is CASRRTGQGFSPLHF.

This rearrangement joins TRBV7-2 to TRBJ2-5, with D possibly TRBD2 on 7 matching bases. Germline V gives CDR1 SGHTA, CDR2 FQGNSA. The V gene lost 7 bases and the J gene lost 4 bases, with 22 bases spanning the gap. CDR3 length equals 16 residues. For the CDR3, the DNA is TGTGCCAGCACAAACCCCCCCGGGGGGCCTGGAGAGACCCAGTACTTC. Translating gives CASTNPPGGPGETQYF. The full variable domain, its missing parts supplied by reference TRBV7-2 and TRBJ2-5, is GAGVSQSPSNKVTEKGKDVELRCDPISGHTALYWYRQSLGQGLEFLIYFQGNSAPDKSGLPSDRFSAERTGGSVSTLTIQRTQQEDSAVYLCASTNPPGGPGETQYFGPGTRLLVL.

The V and J genes are TRBV27 and TRBJ2-1, with 10 bases lining up with TRBD2. The CDR3 has 14 residues. The germline CDR1 and CDR2 sequences are MNHEY and SMNVEV (reference sequence). V shed 6 bases and J 4 bases; nucleotides not matched to a gene: 3. The CDR3 DNA follows: TGTGCCAGCAGACTAGCGGGGCCTTACAATGAGCAGTTCTTC. Its translation: CASRLAGPYNEQFF.

The V gene is TRBV5-6, the J gene TRBJ1-4; TRBD1 matches at 8 bases. The CDR3 consists of 14 residues. J gave up 8 bases and V 4 bases, and 7 bases lay outside the gene matches. Germline loops: CDR1 SGHDT, CDR2 YYEEEE. The CDR3 loop reads CASSQDRGREKLFF. In nucleotides, the CDR3 is TGTGCCAGCAGCCAAGACAGGGGACGGGAAAAACTGTTTTTT.

The V call is TRBV30, the J call TRBJ1-5; D is perhaps TRBD1 (5 bases). CDR1 is GTSNPN and CDR2 is SVGIG in the germline V gene (reference sequence). The CDR3 contains 16 residues. Trimming cost V 0 bases and J 4 bases, with 16 bases left between them. The CDR3 here is CAWSVALFGANQPQHF. CDR3 nucleotides: TGTGCCTGGAGTGTAGCCCTCTTTGGGGCGAATCAGCCCCAGCATTTT.

The rearrangement uses TRBV21-1 and TRBJ2-7; no DNA check was done on the table's D call, TRBD1. TRBV21-1 is given as a pseudogene. The CDR3 sequence is 13 residues long. Here the CDR3 DNA reads TGTGCCAGCATAGGGGACAGACCCTACGAGCAGTACTTC. This codes for CASIGDRPYEQYF.

The J gene is TRBJ2-7, the V gene TRBV6-1; D ambiguous. The germline V and J ends were trimmed by 4 bases and 3 bases, with 7 bases remaining between them. CDR1 and CDR2 from the germline V gene are MNHNS and SASEGT. CDR3 length: 12 residues. The DNA for the CDR3 is TGTGCCAGCAGTGCCTTAGGCTACGAGCAGTACTTC. Its translation is CASSALGYEQYF.

This clone was seen just once. The CDR3 coding sequence is TGTGCCAGTAGTACTCGGGGGACTAGCGGCTACAATGAGCAGTTCTTC. This codes for CASSTRGTSGYNEQFF. This chain links TRBV19 with TRBJ2-1; 11 bases line up with TRBD2. J was trimmed by 3 bases and V by 4 bases; bases with no gene match: 5. The CDR3 is 16 amino acids. The germline V gene has CDR1 LNHDA and CDR2 SQIVND (reference sequence).

The CDR3 region is CASSPTVTQPQHF. The CDR3 coding sequence is TGTGCCAGTAGCCCGACAGTTACCCAGCCCCAGCATTTT. The rearrangement links TRBV19 to TRBJ1-5; D perhaps matches TRBD1 (5 bases). The V and J ends lost 6 bases and 7 bases respectively, with 13 bases between them. From germline, CDR1 is LNHDA and CDR2 SQIVND (reference sequence). The CDR3 spans 13 residues.

V usage is TRBV10-3 and J usage is TRBJ1-1; TRBD1 is a possible D gene (5 bases). Germline CDR1 reads ENHRY; CDR2 reads SYGVKD. This CDR3 spans 14 amino acids. V was shortened by 2 bases and J by 6 bases, with 13 bases between the two germline ends. The CDR3 here is CAISERGPKPEAFF. CDR3 sequence (DNA): TGTGCCATCAGTGAGCGGGGCCCCAAGCCTGAAGCTTTCTTT.

The gene calls are TRBV10-3 and TRBJ2-1; weak D call: TRBD2 (6 bases). Trimming stripped 10 bases from V and 8 bases from J, with 21 bases between. Germline V CDR1 and CDR2: ENHRY, SYGVKD. CDR3 length equals 14 residues. CDR3 sequence: CASTGRGGRDEQFF. As DNA, the CDR3 is TGTGCCAGCACCGGGCGGGGAGGCCGCGATGAGCAGTTCTTC.